Below are 6 T cell receptor beta chains sequenced from a single sample in a study of blood T cell repertoires in COVID-19. The data were produced by immunoSEQ multiplex PCR, yet TCRdb's version contains in-frame clones alone and is incomplete. The sample lists some 220,000 clones; 83% were seen once. Input material: peripheral blood. The origin of the receptors is a woman aged 25 to 45 with COVID-19, enrolled during active disease.

In its sample, this clone was seen once. The chain recombines TRBV2 with TRBJ1-6; TRBD1 matches 9 bases. CDR1 and CDR2 from the germline V gene are SNHLY and FYNNEI. Losses at the gene ends were 4 bases for V and 10 bases for J; bases not matched to a gene: 8. The CDR3 is 15 amino acids. The CDR3, as DNA: TGTGCCAGCAGTGTGGGGGACAGGGATTCGTCACCCCTCCACTTT. Translation gives CASSVGDRDSSPLHF.

V gene TRBV3-1 (or the pseudogene TRBV3-2) combines with J gene TRBJ2-7, with 7 bases identical to TRBD1. CDR1 is LGHDT, CDR2 YNNKEL, per germline (reference sequence). After removal of 10 bases from V and 7 bases from J, the junction contained 22 bases not matched to a gene. The CDR3 covers 16 residues. The CDR3 nucleotides read TGTGCCACCGATCCCAACCGGGACAGAAGCAGTCGGGAGCAGTACTTC. Translating gives CATDPNRDRSSREQYF.

This chain uses TRBV28 with TRBJ2-2; possibly TRBD2 for D (5 bases). Germline CDR1 MDHEN, CDR2 SYDVKM. V lost 3 bases and J 0 bases, leaving 20 bases between the germline ends. The CDR3 totals 19 residues. CDR3 sequence (DNA): TGTGCCAGCAGTTTTTCCCCGGGGTTCCTAGGGCCGAACACCGGGGAGCTGTTTTTT. It yields the protein CASSFSPGFLGPNTGELFF.

The genes are TRBV27 and TRBJ1-1; 8 positions agree with TRBD1. The CDR3 consists of 16 residues. V was clipped by 2 bases and J by 3 bases; unmatched bases: 8. The germline CDR1 and CDR2 sequences are MNHEY and SMNVEV (reference sequence). The CDR3 spells CASSLRWTGRDTEAFF. The CDR3 coding sequence is TGTGCCAGCAGTTTACGATGGACAGGGAGGGACACTGAAGCTTTCTTT.

This chain uses TRBV3-1 (or the pseudogene TRBV3-2) with TRBJ1-6, with 7 positions matching TRBD1. Trimming at V came to 6 bases and at J to 6 bases, leaving 5 bases not matched to a gene. The CDR3 extends over 14 amino acids. Per the germline V gene, CDR1 is LGHDT and CDR2 is YNNKEL (reference sequence). The CDR3 DNA is TGTGCCAGCAGTTTTACAGGGGCTAATTCACCCCTCCACTTT. This codes for CASSFTGANSPLHF.

V and J are TRBV27 and TRBJ1-2, with 7 bases aligning to TRBD1. Germline CDR1 is MNHEY and CDR2 is SMNVEV (reference sequence). The CDR3 has 14 residues. V lost 5 bases and J lost 1; bases outside the gene matches: 4. The CDR3 sequence is CASSLGTDNYGYTF. Written as DNA, the CDR3 is TGTGCCAGCAGTCTCGGGACAGATAACTATGGCTACACCTTC.